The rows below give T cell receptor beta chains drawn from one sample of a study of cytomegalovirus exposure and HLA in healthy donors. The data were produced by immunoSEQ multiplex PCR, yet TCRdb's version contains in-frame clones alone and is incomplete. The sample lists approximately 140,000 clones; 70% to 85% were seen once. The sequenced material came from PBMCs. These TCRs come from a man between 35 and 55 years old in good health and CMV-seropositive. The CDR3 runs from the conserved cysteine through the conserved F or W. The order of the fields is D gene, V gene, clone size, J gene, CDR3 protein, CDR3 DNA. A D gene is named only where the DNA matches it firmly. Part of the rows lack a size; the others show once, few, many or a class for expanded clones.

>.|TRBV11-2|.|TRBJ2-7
CASSPGGYEQYF
TGTGCCAGCAGCCCCGGAGGCTACGAGCAGTACTTC
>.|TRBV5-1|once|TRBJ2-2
CASSPTRGTDTGELFF
TGCGCCAGCAGCCCGACCCGGGGTACAGACACCGGGGAGCTGTTTTTT
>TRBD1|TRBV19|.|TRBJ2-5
CASSRQGPVGMPQYF
TGTGCCAGTAGTAGACAGGGGCCCGTCGGAATGCCCCAGTACTTC
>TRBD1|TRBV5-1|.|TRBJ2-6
CASSRTGAVSGANVLTF
TGCGCCAGCAGTAGAACAGGGGCGGTATCTGGGGCCAACGTCCTGACTTTC
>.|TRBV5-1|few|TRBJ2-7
CASSKWTVTTYEQYF
TGCGCCAGCAGCAAATGGACAGTAACGACCTACGAGCAGTACTTC
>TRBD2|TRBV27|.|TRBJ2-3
CASSFQLALADTQYF
TGTGCCAGCAGTTTTCAACTAGCGTTGGCAGATACGCAGTATTTT
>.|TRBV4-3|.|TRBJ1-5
CASSQARSNQPQHF
TGCGCCAGCAGCCAAGCCCGTAGCAATCAGCCCCAGCATTTT
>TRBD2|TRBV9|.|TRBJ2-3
CASSVGGTSGDTQYF
TGTGCCAGCAGCGTAGGAGGGACTAGTGGGGATACGCAGTATTTT
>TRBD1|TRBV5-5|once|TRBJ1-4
CASSPGTGAGVGEKLFF
TGTGCCAGCAGCCCCGGGACAGGGGCTGGGGTCGGGGAAAAACTGTTTTTT
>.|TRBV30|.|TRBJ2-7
CAWSVSGEQYF
TGTGCCTGGAGTGTAAGCGGCGAGCAGTACTTC
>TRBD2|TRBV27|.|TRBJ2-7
CASRYSGRAREQYF
TGTGCCAGCAGATATAGCGGGAGGGCTCGCGAGCAGTACTTC
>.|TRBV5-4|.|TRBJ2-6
CASTLSPAGSSGANVLTF
TGTGCCAGCACCCTTTCCCCAGCCGGGAGCTCTGGGGCCAACGTCCTGACTTTC
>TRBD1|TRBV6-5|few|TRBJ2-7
CASSWTGYEQYF
TGTGCCAGCAGCTGGACAGGGTACGAGCAGTACTTC
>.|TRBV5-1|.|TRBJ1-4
CASSRDSATTNEKLFF
TGCGCCAGCAGCCGCGACAGCGCTACAACTAATGAAAAACTGTTTTTT
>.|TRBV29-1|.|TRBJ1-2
CSVLRGPNYGYTF
TGCAGCGTCCTCAGGGGCCCTAACTATGGCTACACCTTC
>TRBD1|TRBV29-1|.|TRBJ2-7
CSVSGTDMNEQYF
TGCAGCGTCTCCGGGACAGACATGAACGAGCAGTACTTC
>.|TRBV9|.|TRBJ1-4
CASHGGPTNEKLFF
TGTGCCAGCCACGGGGGGCCAACTAATGAAAAACTGTTTTTT
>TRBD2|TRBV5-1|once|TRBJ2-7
CASSEAGVRSLTSYEQYF
TGCGCCAGCAGCGAAGCGGGAGTACGGTCTCTTACTTCCTACGAGCAGTACTTC
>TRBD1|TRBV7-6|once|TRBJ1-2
CASSPLRGPFNYGYTF
TGTGCCAGCAGCCCCCTCAGGGGGCCTTTTAACTATGGCTACACCTTC
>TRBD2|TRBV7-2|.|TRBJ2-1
CASSLTLAGGQNEQFF
TGTGCCAGCAGCTTAACGCTAGCGGGGGGGCAGAATGAGCAGTTCTTC
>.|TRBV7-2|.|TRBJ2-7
CASSLAWQGYEQYF
TGTGCCAGCAGCTTAGCGTGGCAGGGGTACGAGCAGTACTTC
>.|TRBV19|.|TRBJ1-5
CASSTAGGQPQHF
TGTGCCAGTAGCACCGCGGGGGGGCAGCCCCAGCATTTT
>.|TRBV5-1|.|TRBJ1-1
CASSSINTGSGSTEAFF
TGCGCCAGCAGCAGCATAAATACAGGGTCGGGGAGCACTGAAGCTTTCTTT
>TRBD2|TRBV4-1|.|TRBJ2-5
CASSLGGLAGDEQYF
TGCGCCAGCAGCCTTGGAGGACTAGCGGGAGATGAGCAGTACTTC
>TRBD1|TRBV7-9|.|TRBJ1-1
CASSSQGVGTEAFF
TGTGCCAGCAGCTCACAGGGGGTAGGCACTGAAGCTTTCTTT
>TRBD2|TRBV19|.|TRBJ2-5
CASSIVARGMGETQYF
TGTGCCAGTAGTATAGTGGCGCGGGGGATGGGAGAGACCCAGTACTTC
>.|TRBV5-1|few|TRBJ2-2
CASIQTGTGELFF
TGCGCCAGCATCCAAACCGGGACCGGGGAGCTGTTTTTT
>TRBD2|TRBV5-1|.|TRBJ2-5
CASSSLGGMAQYF
TGCGCCAGCAGCTCGCTCGGGGGGATGGCCCAGTACTTC
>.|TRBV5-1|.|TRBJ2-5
CASSLSKGLGETQYF
TGCGCCAGCAGCTTGTCGAAGGGACTGGGTGAGACCCAGTACTTC
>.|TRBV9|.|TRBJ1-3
CASSAHRTDSGNTIYF
TGTGCCAGCAGCGCCCACCGGACAGACTCTGGAAACACCATATATTTT
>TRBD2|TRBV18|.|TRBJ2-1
CASSPIAGGSYNEQFF
TGTGCCAGCTCACCTATAGCGGGAGGCTCCTACAATGAGCAGTTCTTC
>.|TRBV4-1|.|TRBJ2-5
CASSQDGDRTQYF
TGCGCCAGCAGCCAAGACGGAGATAGGACCCAGTACTTC
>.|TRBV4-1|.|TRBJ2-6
CASSSERRFSGANVLTF
TGCGCCAGCAGCTCCGAGCGAAGATTCTCTGGGGCCAACGTCCTGACTTTC
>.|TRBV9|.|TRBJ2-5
CASCEGGAGGETQYF
TGTGCCAGCTGCGAGGGGGGGGCAGGAGGAGAGACCCAGTACTTC
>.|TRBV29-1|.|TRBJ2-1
CSVETGNEQFF
TGCAGCGTTGAAACAGGGAATGAGCAGTTCTTC
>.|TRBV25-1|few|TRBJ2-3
CASSEGQTLSTDTQYF
TGTGCCAGCAGTGAAGGACAGACCTTAAGCACAGATACGCAGTATTTT
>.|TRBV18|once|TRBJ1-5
CASSPGVGQPQHF
TGTGCCAGCTCTCCGGGGGTGGGACAGCCCCAGCATTTT
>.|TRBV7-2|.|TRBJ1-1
CASSFSQRGTEAFF
TGTGCCAGCAGCTTCTCCCAGCGTGGCACTGAAGCTTTCTTT
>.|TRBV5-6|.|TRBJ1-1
CASSSSGNTEAFF
TGTGCCAGCAGCTCCAGCGGGAACACTGAAGCTTTCTTT
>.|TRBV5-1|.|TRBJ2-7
CASSPGQGGMWEQYF
TGCGCCAGCAGCCCCGGACAGGGAGGGATGTGGGAGCAGTACTTC
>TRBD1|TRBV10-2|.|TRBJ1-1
CASSRQGMNTEAFF
TGCGCCAGCAGTCGACAGGGAATGAACACTGAAGCTTTCTTT
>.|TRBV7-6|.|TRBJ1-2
CASSTRPGAGDGYTF
TGTGCCAGCAGCACCCGCCCGGGCGCAGGGGATGGCTACACCTTC
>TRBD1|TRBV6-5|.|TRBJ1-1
CASGRGLSGTEAFF
TGTGCCAGCGGCAGGGGGCTTTCCGGCACTGAAGCTTTCTTT
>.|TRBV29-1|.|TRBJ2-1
CSVENRDKYNEQFF
TGCAGCGTTGAAAACAGGGACAAATACAATGAGCAGTTCTTC
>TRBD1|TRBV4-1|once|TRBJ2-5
CASSRQGRVETQYF
TGCGCCAGCAGCCGACAGGGTCGGGTGGAGACCCAGTACTTC
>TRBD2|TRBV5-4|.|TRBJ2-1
CASSPPGLANTEQFF
TGTGCCAGCAGCCCCCCTGGACTAGCCAACACTGAGCAGTTCTTC
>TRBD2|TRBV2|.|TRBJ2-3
CASSLLAGGWYF
TGTGCCAGCAGCCTCCTAGCGGGAGGATGGTATTTT
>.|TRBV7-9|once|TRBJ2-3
CASSPGIAGARGLPDTQYF
TGTGCCAGCAGCCCCGGGATAGCGGGGGCCAGGGGGCTCCCAGATACGCAGTATTTT
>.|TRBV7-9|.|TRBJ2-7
CASSSEGGSYEQYF
TGTGCCAGCAGCTCAGAAGGGGGATCCTACGAGCAGTACTTC
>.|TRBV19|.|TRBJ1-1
CASRTGSYSMNTEAFF
TGTGCCAGCAGGACTGGTAGTTACAGTATGAACACTGAAGCTTTCTTT
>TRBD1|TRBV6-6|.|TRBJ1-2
CASSSSRDRGYGYTF
TGTGCCAGCAGTTCGTCCCGGGACAGGGGCTATGGCTACACCTTC
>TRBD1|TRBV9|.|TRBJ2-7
CASGQGPYAYEQYF
TGTGCCAGCGGACAGGGTCCCTATGCCTACGAGCAGTACTTC